Each of the 21 T cell receptor beta chains below was sequenced from the same sample in a study of CD8 T cells in ankylosing spondylitis. TCRdb re-called the 5' RACE reads with MiXCR, one entry per CDR3 protein. The table shows 250,000 to 400,000 distinct CDR3 sequences, with 11% occurring only once. The sample taken for sequencing was blood, either unsorted or a sorted T cell fraction (not recorded which). The receptors come from a female donor with ankylosing spondylitis or in good health (not recorded which).

This clonotype was picked up many times. V is TRBV5-1 and J is TRBJ2-1, with 7 bases that match TRBD1. Per germline, CDR1 SGHRS and CDR2 YFSETQ. Germline trimming cut 1 base from V and 6 bases from J; bases unmatched to any gene: 7. The CDR3 length is 15 residues. This CDR3 reads CASSLPGQITNEQFF. The CDR3 DNA reads TGCGCCAGCAGCTTGCCGGGACAGATAACCAATGAGCAGTTCTTC.

V usage is TRBV18 and J usage is TRBJ2-1; 10 bases line up with TRBD2. The CDR3 totals 13 residues. Germline V gene sequence: CDR1 KGHSH, CDR2 LQKENI. The V and J ends lost 7 bases and 15 bases, in that order; junction bases with no gene match: 12. The CDR3 DNA reads as TGTGCCAGCTTGCCGGGGCTAGCGGGGGTCACGTTCTTC. As protein: CASLPGLAGVTFF. Drawing the rest from reference TRBV18 and TRBJ2-1, the complete variable domain is NAGVMQNPRHLVRRRGQEARLRCSPMKGHSHVYWYRQLPEEGLKFMVYLQKENIIDESGMPKERFSAEFPKEGPSILRIQQVVRGDSAAYFCASLPGLAGVTFFGPGTRLTVL.

In this sample, this clonotype turned up many times. The rearrangement links TRBV9 to TRBJ2-2; possible D gene TRBD1, 6 bases. Germline CDR1 reads SGDLS; CDR2 reads YYNGEE. The CDR3 has 16 residues. V lost 2 bases to trimming and J lost 4 bases, with 15 bases between them. The CDR3: CASSVSATGITGELFF. CDR3 in DNA: TGTGCCAGCAGCGTGAGTGCCACAGGGATCACCGGGGAGCTGTTTTTT.

This clonotype was seen a few times. The chain uses TRBV20-1 and TRBJ1-5; TRBD1 matches at 9 bases. The CDR3 runs 17 residues. Germline trimming cut 6 bases from V and 2 bases from J; bases unmatched to any gene: 14. CDR1 is DFQATT and CDR2 is SNEGSKA in the germline V gene (reference sequence). CDR3 sequence reads: CSAPQTGGAGGNQPQHF. Written as DNA, the CDR3 is TGCAGTGCACCTCAAACAGGGGGCGCGGGGGGCAATCAGCCCCAGCATTTT.

This clonotype was recorded at least ten times. The rearrangement joins TRBV27 to TRBJ2-7; 9 bases fit TRBD1. CDR1 and CDR2 (germline): MNHEY, SMNVEV (reference sequence). J gave up 5 bases and V 5 bases, and 10 bases lay outside the gene matches. This CDR3 is built from 15 residues. CDR3 amino acids: CASSPGTGNTNEQYF. The DNA for the CDR3 is TGTGCCAGCAGTCCGGGGACAGGGAATACAAACGAGCAGTACTTC.

This CDR3 reads CASSLSVGSMNTEAFF. In DNA, the CDR3 is TGTGCCAGCAGCTTATCCGTCGGGAGCATGAACACTGAAGCTTTCTTT. The chain has TRBV7-6 and TRBJ1-1, with D unresolved. Germline lookup yields CDR1 SGHVS and CDR2 FNYEAQ. The CDR3 spans 16 residues. With 2 bases removed from V and 0 bases from J, the gap between germline ends came to 13 bases. The full variable domain, in which reference TRBV7-6 and TRBJ1-1 provide the parts outside the CDR3, is GAGVSQSPRYKVTKRGQDVALRCDPISGHVSLYWYRQALGQGPEFLTYFNYEAQQDKSGLPNDRFSAERPEGSISTLTIQRTEQRDSAMYRCASSLSVGSMNTEAFFGQGTRLTVV.

This clonotype was seen only a few times. This chain links TRBV5-1 with TRBJ2-4; weak D call: TRBD2 (7 bases). V was pared by 3 bases and J by 9 bases, with 13 bases between. Germline V gene sequence: CDR1 SGHRS, CDR2 YFSETQ. This CDR3 is built from 13 residues. The CDR3 sequence is CASSSGGGGIQYF. The CDR3 DNA is TGCGCCAGCAGCTCGGGCGGGGGCGGCATTCAGTACTTC.

This clonotype came up many times. The V call is TRBV10-1, the J call TRBJ2-3; TRBD2 aligns across 10 bases. Per the germline V gene, CDR1 is WNHNN and CDR2 is SYGVQD (reference sequence). J gave up 5 bases and V 2 bases, and 4 bases lay outside the gene matches. The CDR3 is 15 amino acids. The CDR3 sequence: CASSEPSGGRDTQYF. In DNA form, the CDR3 reads TGCGCCAGCAGTGAGCCTAGCGGGGGACGAGATACGCAGTATTTT.

The genes are TRBV5-5 and TRBJ2-2; perhaps D is TRBD1 or TRBD2 (5 bases each). Germline CDR1 and CDR2: SGHKS and YYEKEE (reference sequence). The CDR3 contains 15 residues. Trimming took off 5 bases at V and 7 bases at J, with 18 bases between the two ends. The CDR3 spells CASRRDQGLGGELFF. The CDR3 nucleotides read TGTGCCAGCAGACGGGACCAGGGCCTGGGCGGGGAGCTGTTTTTT.

This clonotype was recorded many times. V gene TRBV18 combines with J gene TRBJ2-2; a possible D gene is TRBD1 (5 bases). The CDR3 has 16 residues. Germline V gene sequence: CDR1 KGHSH, CDR2 LQKENI. The V end was cut by 2 bases, the J end by 2 bases, with 12 bases between. This CDR3 reads CASSPSAQGNTGELFF. CDR3 bases: TGTGCCAGCTCACCATCGGCTCAGGGTAACACCGGGGAGCTGTTTTTT.

In its sample, this clonotype was seen many times. The chain carries TRBV12-3 or TRBV12-4 and TRBJ1-1, with D unclear. The CDR3 totals 15 residues. Trimming pared 1 base from V and 2 bases from J, leaving 11 bases between. CDR3 sequence reads: CASSLGASFNTEAFF. CDR3 coding DNA: TGTGCCAGCAGTTTAGGGGCCAGCTTTAACACTGAAGCTTTCTTT.

This clonotype showed up many times. This rearrangement joins TRBV20-1 to TRBJ1-5, with D unclear. The CDR3 sequence is 12 residues long. The V gene's germline CDR1 is DFQATT and CDR2 SNEGSKA (reference sequence). The germline V and J ends were trimmed by 6 bases and 4 bases, with 10 bases remaining between them. Written as DNA, the CDR3 is TGCAGTGCCCAGTGGTCGAATCAGCCCCAGCATTTT. This gives the protein CSAQWSNQPQHF.

Worth noting for this clonotype: The junction departs from germline at one end; a sequencing error may be responsible. This chain links TRBV7-7 with TRBJ2-1, with 13 bases identical to TRBD2. The CDR3 contains 17 residues. From germline, CDR1 is SSHAT and CDR2 FNYEAQ (reference sequence). The CDR3 here is CASSLAVTSGGYGEQFF. DNA for the CDR3: TGTGCTAGCAGCTTAGCTGTGACTAGCGGGGGGTACGGTGAGCAGTTCTTC.

This sequence joins TRBV5-1 and TRBJ1-2, with 7 bases aligning to TRBD1. The CDR3 sequence is 14 residues long. Germline CDR1 SGHRS, CDR2 YFSETQ. V was clipped by 5 bases and J by 4 bases; unmatched bases: 8. CDR3 region: CASSPGGLSYGYTF. As DNA, the CDR3 is TGCGCCAGCAGTCCAGGGGGATTGAGCTATGGCTACACCTTC.

This clonotype has ten or more counts. This chain links TRBV20-1 with TRBJ1-1; TRBD1 might be the D (6 bases). CDR3 length: 13 amino acids. V was cut by 5 bases and J by 8 bases, with 18 bases left in between. CDR1 and CDR2 from the germline V gene are DFQATT and SNEGSKA (reference sequence). CDR3 sequence: CSAPQQATGEAFF. CDR3 sequence (DNA): TGCAGTGCTCCTCAACAAGCGACAGGAGAAGCTTTCTTT.

The chain links TRBV5-1 to TRBJ2-2; D is ambiguous. Germline V CDR1 and CDR2: SGHRS, YFSETQ. This CDR3 has 13 residues. V was trimmed by 4 bases and J by 6 bases, leaving 10 bases between them. The CDR3 DNA reads as TGCGCCAGCAGCAAAGGCCCCGCCGGGGAGCTGTTTTTT. It codes for CASSKGPAGELFF.

This clonotype was counted many times. V is TRBV7-9 and J is TRBJ1-6; D is uncertain. CDR1 and CDR2 (germline): SEHNR, FQNEAQ (reference sequence). The CDR3 loop spans 12 amino acids. Deletions cut 1 base from V and 7 bases from J, with 2 bases between. The CDR3 DNA sequence: TGTGCCAGCAGCTTAGAAAATTCACCCCTCCACTTT. As protein: CASSLENSPLHF.

This clonotype was seen a few times. V is TRBV14 and J is TRBJ1-5, with D possibly TRBD1 on 5 matching bases. The germline gives CDR1 SGHDN, CDR2 FVKESK. This CDR3 region has 13 residues. The V end lost 2 bases, the J end lost 9 bases, and 11 bases lay between the germline ends. The CDR3 loop reads CASSQSGGRPQHF. The CDR3 nucleotides are TGTGCCAGCAGCCAAAGTGGGGGTCGGCCCCAGCATTTT.

This clonotype was seen repeatedly, ten times or more. The chain joins TRBV7-2 to TRBJ2-1, with 8 bases lining up with TRBD2. The germline gives CDR1 SGHTA, CDR2 FQGNSA. CDR3 length: 15 amino acids. The trim removed 5 bases at V and 0 bases at J, leaving 3 bases unmatched. CDR3 in amino acids: CASSQGTSSYNEQFF. CDR3 coding DNA: TGTGCCAGCAGCCAAGGGACTAGCTCCTACAATGAGCAGTTCTTC. The entire variable domain, with the rest obtained from reference TRBV7-2 and TRBJ2-1, is as follows: GAGVSQSPSNKVTEKGKDVELRCDPISGHTALYWYRQSLGQGLEFLIYFQGNSAPDKSGLPSDRFSAERTGGSVSTLTIQRTQQEDSAVYLCASSQGTSSYNEQFFGPGTRLTVL.

This clonotype came up many times. This chain connects TRBV15 to TRBJ1-5; D uncertain. The CDR3 totals 14 residues. V was pared by 3 bases and J by 2 bases, with 8 bases between. Germline loops: CDR1 LNHNV, CDR2 YYDKDF (reference sequence). The CDR3 nucleotides read TGTGCCACCAGCAGGCGGTCGCGCAATCAGCCCCAGCATTTT. This codes for CATSRRSRNQPQHF.

The table lists this clonotype with a few counts. The gene calls are TRBV20-1 and TRBJ2-7; a weak D match, TRBD1 (6 bases). Trimming removed 4 bases from V and 2 bases from J, with 15 bases in between. Per the germline V gene, CDR1 is DFQATT and CDR2 is SNEGSKA (reference sequence). The CDR3 runs 14 residues. CDR3: CSAKVQGQTYEQYF. The CDR3 nucleotides read TGCAGTGCTAAGGTACAGGGCCAGACCTACGAGCAGTACTTC.